This passage covers 9 T cell receptor beta chains from one sample sequenced in a study of blood T cells in healthy people across ages (dated by TCRdb to about 2015). Library method: 5' RACE. Sequencing relied on an Illumina HiSeq 2500. A second PCR of roughly 7 to 11 cycles was performed with a sample-barcoded 5' primer and a J-beta primer mix. The public reads were run again by TCRdb, first through fastp at Q25 and then through MiXCR, and only productive beta chains were kept. Rows merge per CDR3 protein into single entries with the most common DNA and genes. Present in this sample are approximately 360,000 distinct CDR3 sequences, approximately 51% of which were seen just once. 51% of the sample goes to the ten largest clones. Source material: blood. Receptor source: a man in his sixties in good health.

Worth noting for this clonotype: A much larger clone differs from this one at a single base, so this may be a read error. Here the CDR3 reads CSASHPPRYEQYF. The CDR3 nucleotides read TGCAGTGCTAGCCACCCCCCCCGCTACGAGCAGTACTTC. V and J are TRBV20-1 and TRBJ2-7; D uncertain. Trimming took 3 bases from V and 3 from J, leaving 12 bases between them. Germline lookup yields CDR1 DFQATT and CDR2 SNEGSKA (reference sequence). The CDR3 covers 13 residues.

In this sample, this clonotype turned up many times. This chain uses TRBV11-2 with TRBJ2-7; D may match TRBD1 or TRBD2 (6 bases each). Germline V CDR1 and CDR2: SGHAT, FQNNGV. CDR3 length: 16 residues. Trimming removed 6 bases from V and 1 base from J, with 19 bases in between. The CDR3 sequence: CASSSWPRGRSYEQYF. The CDR3 region has the DNA TGTGCCAGCAGTTCATGGCCGAGGGGGAGGTCCTACGAGCAGTACTTC.

The V gene is TRBV2, the J gene TRBJ2-5; D is possibly TRBD2 (6 bases). CDR1 is SNHLY and CDR2 is FYNNEI in the germline V gene. The CDR3 consists of 13 residues. V shed 6 bases and J shed 5 bases, with 13 bases lying between them. The CDR3 here is CASRGGPAETQYF. The CDR3 bases are TGTGCCAGCAGGGGGGGACCCGCGGAGACCCAGTACTTC.

This clonotype was seen ten or more times. The V gene is TRBV2, the J gene TRBJ2-7, with 7 bases aligning to TRBD2. Losses at the gene ends were 6 bases for V and 6 bases for J; bases not matched to a gene: 2. Germline values: CDR1 SNHLY, CDR2 FYNNEI. CDR3 length: 11 amino acids. The CDR3 is CASSGGGEQYF. Written as DNA, the CDR3 is TGTGCCAGCAGCGGCGGGGGCGAGCAGTACTTC.

There are a few counts of this clonotype. This chain connects TRBV20-1 to TRBJ2-4; 8 nucleotides agree with TRBD2. The ends lost 5 bases at V and 7 bases at J; junction bases unmatched: 1. This CDR3 is built from 11 residues. CDR1 and CDR2 from the germline V gene are DFQATT and SNEGSKA (reference sequence). The CDR3 nucleotides read TGCAGTGCTCGGGGGGGGAACATTCAGTACTTC. Translating gives CSARGGNIQYF.

The chain uses TRBV20-1 and TRBJ2-7; either TRBD1 or TRBD2 may supply D (7 bases each). Trimming cost V 6 bases and J 0 bases, with 18 bases left between them. The CDR3 extends over 15 amino acids. Germline values: CDR1 DFQATT, CDR2 SNEGSKA (reference sequence). The CDR3 sequence is CSARGGAGYSYEQYF. The DNA of the CDR3 is TGCAGTGCCAGGGGGGGCGCGGGATACTCCTACGAGCAGTACTTC.

This clonotype appeared a few times. This chain's CDR3 is CSVELSTF. The CDR3 DNA sequence: TGCAGCGTTGAATTAAGCACCTTC. This rearrangement joins TRBV29-1 to TRBJ1-2; unclear D gene. The CDR3 extends over 8 amino acids. Germline CDR1 SQVTM, CDR2 ANQGSEA. V dropped 2 bases and J dropped 13 bases, with 5 bases sitting between them.

This sequence joins TRBV12-3 or TRBV12-4 and TRBJ1-2; D is ambiguous. Trimming pared 5 bases from V and 1 base from J, leaving 8 bases between. The CDR3 has 13 residues. The CDR3 here is CASSVNGNYGYTF. The CDR3 nucleotides are TGTGCCAGCAGTGTCAACGGTAACTATGGCTACACCTTC.

Notes on this clonotype: A junction boundary mismatches the germline segment, possibly from a read error. This rearrangement joins TRBV14 to TRBJ2-7, with D unresolved. CDR1 is SGHDN and CDR2 is FVKESK in the germline V gene. The CDR3 is 16 residues long. The CDR3 sequence is CASSQGFVQTSCEQYF. In DNA, the CDR3 is TGTGCCAGCAGCCAAGGCTTCGTCCAAACCTCCTGCGAGCAGTACTTC.